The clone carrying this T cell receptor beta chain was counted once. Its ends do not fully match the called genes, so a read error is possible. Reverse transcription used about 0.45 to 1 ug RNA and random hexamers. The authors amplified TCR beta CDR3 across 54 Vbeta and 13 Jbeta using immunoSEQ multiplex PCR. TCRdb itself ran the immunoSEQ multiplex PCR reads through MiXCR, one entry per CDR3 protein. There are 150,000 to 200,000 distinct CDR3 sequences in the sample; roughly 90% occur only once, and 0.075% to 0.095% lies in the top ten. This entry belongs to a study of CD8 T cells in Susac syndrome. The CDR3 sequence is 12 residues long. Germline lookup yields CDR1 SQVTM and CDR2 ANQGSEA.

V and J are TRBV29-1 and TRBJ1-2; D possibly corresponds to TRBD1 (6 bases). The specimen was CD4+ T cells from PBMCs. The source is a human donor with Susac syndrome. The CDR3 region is CSAEPGVSGYTF. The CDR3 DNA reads TGCAGCGCTGAACCAGGGGTTTCGGGCTACACCTTC.